This TCR beta chain appears in the sequencing data of a study of cytomegalovirus exposure and HLA in healthy donors. Study information: Earlier results showed roughly 120 million unique TCR beta sequences derived from approximately 170 million T cells. Findings and limits, study-wide: In an earlier analysis, productive rearrangement rates for most beta V segments clustered near 87% or 30%. There were some V segments, including TRBV6-2 and TRBV6-3, excluded as indistinguishable.

The PCR used 60 Vbeta and 13 Jbeta primers. Measured with immunoSEQ multiplex PCR; TCRdb has only the in-frame clones, and not every one. Recorded for this sample: under 200,000 clones. The CDR3 has 17 residues. Trimming removed 1 base from V and 4 bases from J; junction bases left unmatched: 5. Germline lookup yields CDR1 SGHTA and CDR2 FQGNSA. As for this clone: No antigen is known for it.

The sequenced sample was PBMCs. The TCR originated in a woman between 18 and 29 years old in good health and CMV-seropositive. This chain connects TRBV7-2 to TRBJ2-5, with 14 bases that match TRBD2. The DNA for the CDR3 is TGTGCCAGCAGCTTAGGGGGGACTAGCGGGGGTACAGAGACCCAGTACTTC. Amino acid sequence: CASSLGGTSGGTETQYF.